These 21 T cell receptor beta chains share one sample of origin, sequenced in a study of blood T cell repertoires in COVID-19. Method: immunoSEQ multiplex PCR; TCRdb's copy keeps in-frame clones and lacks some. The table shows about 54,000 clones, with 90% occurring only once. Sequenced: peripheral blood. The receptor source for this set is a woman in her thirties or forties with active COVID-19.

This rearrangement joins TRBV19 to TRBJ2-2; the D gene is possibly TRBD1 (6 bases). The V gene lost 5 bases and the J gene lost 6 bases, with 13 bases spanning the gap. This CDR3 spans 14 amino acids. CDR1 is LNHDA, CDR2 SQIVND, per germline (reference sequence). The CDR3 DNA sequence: TGTGCCAGTAGTCCGAAGACAGGTCCCGGGGAGCTGTTTTTT. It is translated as CASSPKTGPGELFF.

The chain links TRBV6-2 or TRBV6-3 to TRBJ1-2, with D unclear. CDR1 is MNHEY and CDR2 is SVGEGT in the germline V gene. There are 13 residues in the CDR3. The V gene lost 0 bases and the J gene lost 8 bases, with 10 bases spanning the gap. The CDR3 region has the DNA TGTGCCAGCAGTTACTCGACCCCTAGAGGCTACACCTTC. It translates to CASSYSTPRGYTF.

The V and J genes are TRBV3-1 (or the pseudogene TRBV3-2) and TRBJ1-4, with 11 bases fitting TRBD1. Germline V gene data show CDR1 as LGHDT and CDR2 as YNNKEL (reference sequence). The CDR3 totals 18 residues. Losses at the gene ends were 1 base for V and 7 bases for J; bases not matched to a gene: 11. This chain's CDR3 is CASSQGKDRGREVEKLFF. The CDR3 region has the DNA TGTGCCAGCAGCCAAGGAAAGGACAGGGGGCGGGAGGTTGAAAAACTGTTTTTT.

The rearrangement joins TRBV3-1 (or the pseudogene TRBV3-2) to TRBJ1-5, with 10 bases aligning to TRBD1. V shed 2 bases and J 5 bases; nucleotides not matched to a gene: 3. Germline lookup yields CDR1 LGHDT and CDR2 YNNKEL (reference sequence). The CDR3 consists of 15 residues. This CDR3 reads CASSQTGTGDQPQHF. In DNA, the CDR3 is TGTGCCAGCAGCCAAACCGGGACAGGGGATCAGCCCCAGCATTTT.

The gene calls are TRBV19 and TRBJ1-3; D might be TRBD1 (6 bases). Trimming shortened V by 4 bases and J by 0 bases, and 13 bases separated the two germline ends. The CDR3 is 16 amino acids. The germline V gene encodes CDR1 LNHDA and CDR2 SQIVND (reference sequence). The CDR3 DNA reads TGTGCCAGTAGTACGTTCGACAGGCGCTCTGGAAACACCATATATTTT. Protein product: CASSTFDRRSGNTIYF.

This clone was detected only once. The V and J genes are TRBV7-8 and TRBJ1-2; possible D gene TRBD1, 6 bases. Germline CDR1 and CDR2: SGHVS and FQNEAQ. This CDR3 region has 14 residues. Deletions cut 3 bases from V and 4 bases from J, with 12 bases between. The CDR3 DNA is TGTGCCAGCAGCTTTAGGGGGACCTCCTATGGCTACACCTTC. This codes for CASSFRGTSYGYTF.

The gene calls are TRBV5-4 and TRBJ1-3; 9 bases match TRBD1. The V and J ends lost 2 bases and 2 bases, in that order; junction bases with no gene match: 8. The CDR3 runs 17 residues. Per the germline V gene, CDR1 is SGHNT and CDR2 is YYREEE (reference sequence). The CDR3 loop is CASSLQGTGQAGNTIYF. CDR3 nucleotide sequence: TGTGCCAGCAGCTTACAAGGGACAGGGCAGGCTGGAAACACCATATATTTT. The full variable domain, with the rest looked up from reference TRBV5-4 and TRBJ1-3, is ETGVTQSPTHLIKTRGQQVTLRCSSQSGHNTVSWYQQALGQGPQFIFQYYREEENGRGNFPPRFSGLQFPNYSSELNVNALELDDSALYLCASSLQGTGQAGNTIYFGEGSWLTVV.

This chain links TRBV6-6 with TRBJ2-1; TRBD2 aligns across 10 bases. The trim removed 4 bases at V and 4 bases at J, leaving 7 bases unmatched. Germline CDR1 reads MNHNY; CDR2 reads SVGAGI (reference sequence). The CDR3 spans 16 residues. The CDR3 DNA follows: TGTGCCAGCAGTTCTCCCGGTAGCGGGGGGTACAATGAGCAGTTCTTC. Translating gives CASSSPGSGGYNEQFF.

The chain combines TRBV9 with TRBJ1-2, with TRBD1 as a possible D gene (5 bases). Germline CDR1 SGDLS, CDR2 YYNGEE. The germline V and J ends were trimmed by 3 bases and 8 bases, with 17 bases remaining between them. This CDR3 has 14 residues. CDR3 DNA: TGTGCCAGCAGCGATTATACGGGGGGGTACGGCTACACCTTC. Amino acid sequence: CASSDYTGGYGYTF. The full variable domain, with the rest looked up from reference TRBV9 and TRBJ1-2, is DSGVTQTPKHLITATGQRVTLRCSPRSGDLSVYWYQQSLDQGLQFLIQYYNGEERAKGNILERFSAQQFPDLHSELNLSSLELGDSALYFCASSDYTGGYGYTFGSGTRLTVV.

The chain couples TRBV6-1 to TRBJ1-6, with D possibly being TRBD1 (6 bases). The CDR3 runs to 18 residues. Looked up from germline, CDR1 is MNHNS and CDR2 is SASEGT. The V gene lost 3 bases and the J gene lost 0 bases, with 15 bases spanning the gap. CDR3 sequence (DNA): TGTGCCAGCAGTGAGGACAGTTCACGGAGCTCCTATAATTCACCCCTCCACTTT. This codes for CASSEDSSRSSYNSPLHF.

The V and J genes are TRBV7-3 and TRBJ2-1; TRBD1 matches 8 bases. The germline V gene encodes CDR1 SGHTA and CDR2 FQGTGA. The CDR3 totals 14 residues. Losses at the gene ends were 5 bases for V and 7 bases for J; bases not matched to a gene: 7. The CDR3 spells CASSLDRAGNEQFF. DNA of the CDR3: TGTGCCAGCAGCCTGGACAGGGCTGGGAATGAGCAGTTCTTC.

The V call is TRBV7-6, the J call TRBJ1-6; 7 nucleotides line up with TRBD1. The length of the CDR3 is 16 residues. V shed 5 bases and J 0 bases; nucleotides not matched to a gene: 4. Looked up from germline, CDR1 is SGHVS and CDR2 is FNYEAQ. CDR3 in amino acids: CASSLGQTSYNSPLHF. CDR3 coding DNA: TGTGCCAGCAGCCTGGGACAGACCTCCTATAATTCACCCCTCCACTTT. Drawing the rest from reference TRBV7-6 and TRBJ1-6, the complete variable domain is GAGVSQSPRYKVTKRGQDVALRCDPISGHVSLYWYRQALGQGPEFLTYFNYEAQQDKSGLPNDRFSAERPEGSISTLTIQRTEQRDSAMYRCASSLGQTSYNSPLHFGNGTRLTVT.

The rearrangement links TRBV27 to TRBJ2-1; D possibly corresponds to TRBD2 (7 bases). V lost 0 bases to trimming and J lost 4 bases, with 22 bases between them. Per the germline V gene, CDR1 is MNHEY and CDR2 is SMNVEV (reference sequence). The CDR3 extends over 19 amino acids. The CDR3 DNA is TGTGCCAGCAGTTTATCAGGATCAAGGGAGGGGGTTGAGTACAATGAGCAGTTCTTC. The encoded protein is CASSLSGSREGVEYNEQFF.

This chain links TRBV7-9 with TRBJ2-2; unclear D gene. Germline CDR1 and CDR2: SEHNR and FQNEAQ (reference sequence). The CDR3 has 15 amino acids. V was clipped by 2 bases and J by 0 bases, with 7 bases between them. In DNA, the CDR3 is TGTGCCAGCAGCTTACTACGGGCGAACACCGGGGAGCTGTTTTTT. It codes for CASSLLRANTGELFF.

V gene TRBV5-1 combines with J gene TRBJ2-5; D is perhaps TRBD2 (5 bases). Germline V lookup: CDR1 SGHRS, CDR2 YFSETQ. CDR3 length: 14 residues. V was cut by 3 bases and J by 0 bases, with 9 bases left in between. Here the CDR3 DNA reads TGCGCCAGCAGCTGGGAGACGTACCAAGAGACCCAGTACTTC. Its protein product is CASSWETYQETQYF.

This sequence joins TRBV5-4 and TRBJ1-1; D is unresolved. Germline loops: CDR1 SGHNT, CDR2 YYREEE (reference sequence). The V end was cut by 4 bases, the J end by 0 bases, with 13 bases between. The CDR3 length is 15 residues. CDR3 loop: CASSPEGDMNTEAFF. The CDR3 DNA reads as TGTGCCAGCAGCCCGGAGGGAGACATGAACACTGAAGCTTTCTTT.

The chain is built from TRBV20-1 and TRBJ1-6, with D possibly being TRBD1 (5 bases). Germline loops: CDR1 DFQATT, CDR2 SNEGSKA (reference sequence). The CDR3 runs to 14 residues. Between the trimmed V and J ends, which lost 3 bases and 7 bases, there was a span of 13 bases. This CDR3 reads CSASNQGFNSPLHF. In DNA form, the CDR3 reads TGCAGTGCTAGTAACCAGGGTTTCAATTCACCCCTCCACTTT.

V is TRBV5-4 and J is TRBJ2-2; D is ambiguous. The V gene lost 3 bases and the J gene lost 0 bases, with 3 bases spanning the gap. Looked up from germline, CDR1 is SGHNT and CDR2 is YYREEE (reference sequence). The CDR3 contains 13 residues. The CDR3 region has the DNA TGTGCCAGCAGCTCTACGAACACCGGGGAGCTGTTTTTT. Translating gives CASSSTNTGELFF.

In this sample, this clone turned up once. The chain's CDR3 is CASSQLTGILNYGYTF. CDR3 coding DNA: TGTGCCAGCAGCCAACTAACAGGGATTCTTAACTATGGCTACACCTTC. The chain uses TRBV3-1 (or the pseudogene TRBV3-2) and TRBJ1-2; possibly TRBD1 for D (6 bases). This CDR3 has 16 residues. Germline CDR1 is LGHDT and CDR2 is YNNKEL (reference sequence). Trimming removed 2 bases from V and 1 base from J, with 14 bases in between.

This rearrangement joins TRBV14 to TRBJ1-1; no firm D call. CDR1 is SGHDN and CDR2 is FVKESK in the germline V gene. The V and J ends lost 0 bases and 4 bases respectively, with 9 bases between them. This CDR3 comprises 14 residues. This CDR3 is CASSQDRGITEAFF. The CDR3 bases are TGTGCCAGCAGCCAAGATCGCGGGATCACTGAAGCTTTCTTT.

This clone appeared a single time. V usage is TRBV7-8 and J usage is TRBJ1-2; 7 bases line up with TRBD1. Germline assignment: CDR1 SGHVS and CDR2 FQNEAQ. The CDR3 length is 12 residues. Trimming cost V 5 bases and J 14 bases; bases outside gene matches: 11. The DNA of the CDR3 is TGTGCCAGCAGCCCCAGACAGGGTTTGAGGACCTTC. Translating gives CASSPRQGLRTF.